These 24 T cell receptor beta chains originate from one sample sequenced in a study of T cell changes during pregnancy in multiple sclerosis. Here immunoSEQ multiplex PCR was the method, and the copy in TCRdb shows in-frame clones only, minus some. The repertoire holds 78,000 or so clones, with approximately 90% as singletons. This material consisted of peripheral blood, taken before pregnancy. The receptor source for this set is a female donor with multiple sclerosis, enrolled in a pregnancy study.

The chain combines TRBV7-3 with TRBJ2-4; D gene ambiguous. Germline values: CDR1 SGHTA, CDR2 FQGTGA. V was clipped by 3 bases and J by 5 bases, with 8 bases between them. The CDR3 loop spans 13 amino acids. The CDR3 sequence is CASSFSRENIQYF. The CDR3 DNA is TGTGCCAGCAGCTTTAGTAGAGAAAACATTCAGTACTTC.

The CDR3: CASSPILSEETQYF. In DNA, the CDR3 is TGTGCCAGCAGTCCCATTCTTTCGGAAGAGACCCAGTACTTC. The chain joins TRBV27 to TRBJ2-5; D gene ambiguous. This CDR3 is built from 14 residues. In germline, CDR1 is MNHEY, CDR2 SMNVEV (reference sequence). Trimming removed 5 bases at V and 3 bases at J, with 13 bases between.

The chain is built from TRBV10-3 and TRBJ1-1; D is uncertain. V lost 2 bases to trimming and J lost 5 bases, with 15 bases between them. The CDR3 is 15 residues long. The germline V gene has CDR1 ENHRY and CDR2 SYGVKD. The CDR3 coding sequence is TGTGCCATCAGTGAGCAAGGAGGAAGATGGACTGAAGCTTTCTTT. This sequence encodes CAISEQGGRWTEAFF.

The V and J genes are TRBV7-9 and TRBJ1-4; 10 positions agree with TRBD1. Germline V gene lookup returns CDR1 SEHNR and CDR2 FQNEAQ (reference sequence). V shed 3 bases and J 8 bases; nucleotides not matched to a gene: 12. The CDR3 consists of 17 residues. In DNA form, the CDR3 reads TGTGCCAGCAGCTTTCCGACAGGGGGCCTAAACAACGAAAAACTGTTTTTT. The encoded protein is CASSFPTGGLNNEKLFF. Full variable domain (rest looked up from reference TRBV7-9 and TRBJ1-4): DTGVSQNPRHKITKRGQNVTFRCDPISEHNRLYWYRQTLGQGPEFLTYFQNEAQLEKSRLLSDRFSAERPKGSFSTLEIQRTEQGDSAMYLCASSFPTGGLNNEKLFFGSGTQLSVL.

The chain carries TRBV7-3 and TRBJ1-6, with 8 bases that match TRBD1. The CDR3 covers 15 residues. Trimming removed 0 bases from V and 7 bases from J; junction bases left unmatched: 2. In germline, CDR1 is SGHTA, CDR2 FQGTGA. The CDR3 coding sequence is TGTGCCAGCAGCTTAACAGGACAGGGCAATTCACCCCTCCACTTT. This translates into CASSLTGQGNSPLHF. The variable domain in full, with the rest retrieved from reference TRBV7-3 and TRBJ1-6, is GAGVSQTPSNKVTEKGKYVELRCDPISGHTALYWYRQSLGQGPEFLIYFQGTGAADDSGLPNDRFFAVRPEGSVSTLKIQRTERGDSAVYLCASSLTGQGNSPLHFGNGTRLTVT.

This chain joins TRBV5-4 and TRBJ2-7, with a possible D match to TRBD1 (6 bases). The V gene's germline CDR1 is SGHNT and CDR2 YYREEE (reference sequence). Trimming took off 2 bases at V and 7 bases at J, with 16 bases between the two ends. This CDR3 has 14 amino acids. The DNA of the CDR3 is TGTGCCAGCAGCTTCCGGGACCCAACAGGGGAGCAGTACTTC. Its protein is CASSFRDPTGEQYF.

As DNA, the CDR3 is TGTGCCAGCAGCTTGGACACAGGGAACACAGATACGCAGTATTTT. Translated: CASSLDTGNTDTQYF. The chain carries TRBV5-8 and TRBJ2-3; TRBD1 is a possible D gene (6 bases). Germline values: CDR1 SGHTS, CDR2 YDEGEE. CDR3 length: 15 residues. V lost 0 bases and J 2 bases, leaving 10 bases between the germline ends.

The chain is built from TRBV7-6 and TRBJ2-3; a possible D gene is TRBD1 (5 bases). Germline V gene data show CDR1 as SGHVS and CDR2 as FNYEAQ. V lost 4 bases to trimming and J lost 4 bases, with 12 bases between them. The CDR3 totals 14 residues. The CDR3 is CASSSHLGADTQYF. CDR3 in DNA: TGTGCCAGCAGCTCCCATCTAGGGGCAGATACGCAGTATTTT.

DNA for the CDR3: TGTGCCAGTAGGGTGCGGACAGGTCTGGGGCAAGATACGCAGTATTTT. Translation: CASRVRTGLGQDTQYF. The chain combines TRBV19 with TRBJ2-3; 7 positions agree with TRBD1. The ends lost 6 bases at V and 5 bases at J; junction bases unmatched: 14. The CDR3 spans 16 residues. Germline V CDR1 and CDR2: LNHDA, SQIVND (reference sequence).

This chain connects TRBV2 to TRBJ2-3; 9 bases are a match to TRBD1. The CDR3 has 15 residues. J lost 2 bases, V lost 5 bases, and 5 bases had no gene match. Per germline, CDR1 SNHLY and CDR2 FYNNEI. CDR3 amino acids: CASSWGDRDTDTQYF. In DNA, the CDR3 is TGTGCCAGCAGTTGGGGGGACAGGGACACAGATACGCAGTATTTT.

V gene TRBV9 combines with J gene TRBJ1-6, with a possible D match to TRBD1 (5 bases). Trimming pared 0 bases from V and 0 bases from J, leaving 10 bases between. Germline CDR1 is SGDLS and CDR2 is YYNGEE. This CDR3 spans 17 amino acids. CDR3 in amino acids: CASSVGGRSSYNSPLHF. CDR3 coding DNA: TGTGCCAGCAGCGTAGGGGGCCGGAGCTCCTATAATTCACCCCTCCACTTT.

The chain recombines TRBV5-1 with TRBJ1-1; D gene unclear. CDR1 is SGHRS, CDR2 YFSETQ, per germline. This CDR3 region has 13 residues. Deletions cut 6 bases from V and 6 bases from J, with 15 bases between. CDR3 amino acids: CASKSGETSEAFF. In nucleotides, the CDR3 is TGCGCCAGCAAAAGCGGAGAGACTTCTGAAGCTTTCTTT. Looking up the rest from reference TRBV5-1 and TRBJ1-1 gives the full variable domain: KAGVTQTPRYLIKTRGQQVTLSCSPISGHRSVSWYQQTPGQGLQFLFEYFSETQRNKGNFPGRFSGRQFSNSRSEMNVSTLELGDSALYLCASKSGETSEAFFGQGTRLTVV.

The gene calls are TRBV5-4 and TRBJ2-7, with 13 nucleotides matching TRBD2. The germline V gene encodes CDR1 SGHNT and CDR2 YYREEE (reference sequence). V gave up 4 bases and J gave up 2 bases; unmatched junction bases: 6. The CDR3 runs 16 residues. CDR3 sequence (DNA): TGTGCCAGCAGCAAATGGACTAGCGGGGGCACCTACGAGCAGTACTTC. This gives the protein CASSKWTSGGTYEQYF.

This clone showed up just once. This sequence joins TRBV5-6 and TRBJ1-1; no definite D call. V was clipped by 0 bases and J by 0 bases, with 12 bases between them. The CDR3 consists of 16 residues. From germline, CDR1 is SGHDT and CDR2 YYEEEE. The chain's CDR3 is CASSLGTLGLNTEAFF. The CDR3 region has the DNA TGTGCCAGCAGCTTGGGGACTTTGGGGTTGAACACTGAAGCTTTCTTT.

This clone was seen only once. CDR3 coding DNA: TGTGCCAGCAGCCACCCCGGGACAGGGGACACCGGGGAGCTGTTTTTT. Translation gives CASSHPGTGDTGELFF. This rearrangement joins TRBV14 to TRBJ2-2, with TRBD1 matching 10 bases. CDR3 length: 16 amino acids. Trimming took 3 bases from V and 3 from J; bases not matched to a gene: 4. Germline V gives CDR1 SGHDN, CDR2 FVKESK.

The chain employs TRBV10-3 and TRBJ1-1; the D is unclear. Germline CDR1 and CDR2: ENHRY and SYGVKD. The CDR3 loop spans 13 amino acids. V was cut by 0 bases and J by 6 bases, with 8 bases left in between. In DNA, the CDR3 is TGTGCCATCAGTGAGTCGACGGGTTCTGAAGCTTTCTTT. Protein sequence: CAISESTGSEAFF.

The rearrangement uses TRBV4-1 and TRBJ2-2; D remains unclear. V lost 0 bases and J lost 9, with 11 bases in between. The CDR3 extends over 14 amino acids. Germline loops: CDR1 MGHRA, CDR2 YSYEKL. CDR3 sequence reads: CASSQDTRPRELFF. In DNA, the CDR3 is TGCGCCAGCAGCCAAGATACCAGGCCCCGGGAGCTGTTTTTT.

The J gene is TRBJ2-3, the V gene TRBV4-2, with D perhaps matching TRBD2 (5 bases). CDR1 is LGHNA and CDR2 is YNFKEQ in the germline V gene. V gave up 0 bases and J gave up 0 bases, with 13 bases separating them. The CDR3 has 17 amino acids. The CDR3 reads CASSQDAPRVSTDTQYF. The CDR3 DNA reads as TGTGCCAGCAGCCAAGACGCCCCGAGGGTCAGCACAGATACGCAGTATTTT.

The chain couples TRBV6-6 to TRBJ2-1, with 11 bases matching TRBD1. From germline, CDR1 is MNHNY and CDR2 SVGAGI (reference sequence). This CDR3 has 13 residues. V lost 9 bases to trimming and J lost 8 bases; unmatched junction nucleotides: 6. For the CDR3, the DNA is TGTGCCAGACTCCGGGACAGGGGGGATGAGCAGTTCTTC. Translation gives CARLRDRGDEQFF.

CDR3: CASSDPRGGGYNEQFF. CDR3 sequence (DNA): TGTGCCAGCAGCGACCCTCGCGGGGGGGGTTACAATGAGCAGTTCTTC. The chain combines TRBV7-2 with TRBJ2-1; TRBD2 agrees at 9 bases. J was trimmed by 4 bases and V by 5 bases; bases with no gene match: 9. CDR1 is SGHTA, CDR2 FQGNSA, per germline. The CDR3 length is 16 residues.

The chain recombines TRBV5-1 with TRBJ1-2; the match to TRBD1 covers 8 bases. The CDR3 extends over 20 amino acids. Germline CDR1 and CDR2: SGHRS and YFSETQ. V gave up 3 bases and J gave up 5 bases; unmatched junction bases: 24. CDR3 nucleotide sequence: TGCGCCAGCAGCTACGGCTGGGGACAGGATGAGTACGGCTCTGGATATGGCTACACCTTC. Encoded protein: CASSYGWGQDEYGSGYGYTF.

The CDR3 region is CASSVGTGGNSPLHF. CDR3 in DNA: TGTGCCAGCAGCGTAGGGACAGGGGGGAATTCACCCCTCCACTTT. The chain joins TRBV9 to TRBJ1-6, with 10 bases fitting TRBD1. In germline, CDR1 is SGDLS, CDR2 YYNGEE. V lost 0 bases and J lost 7; bases outside the gene matches: 1. CDR3 size: 15 residues.

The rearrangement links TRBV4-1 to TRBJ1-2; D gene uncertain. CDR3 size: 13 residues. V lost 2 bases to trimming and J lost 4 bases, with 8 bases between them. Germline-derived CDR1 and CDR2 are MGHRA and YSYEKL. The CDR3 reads CASSQSGSYGYTF. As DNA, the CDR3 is TGCGCCAGCAGCCAATCGGGATCCTATGGCTACACCTTC.

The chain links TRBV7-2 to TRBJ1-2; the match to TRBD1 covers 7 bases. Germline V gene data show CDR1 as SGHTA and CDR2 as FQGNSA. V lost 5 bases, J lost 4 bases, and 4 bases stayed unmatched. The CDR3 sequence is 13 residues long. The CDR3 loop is CASSPDRSYGYTF. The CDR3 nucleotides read TGTGCCAGCAGCCCGGACAGGTCCTATGGCTACACCTTC.